These 18 T cell receptor beta chains were all obtained from the same sample, sequenced in a study of T cells after yellow fever vaccination. MiXCR, applied by TCRdb to the 5' RACE reads, yields one record per CDR3 protein. Of 95,000 to 150,000 distinct CDR3 sequences in the sample, 7.5% to 10% were seen once. Material: CD8+ T cells sorted from PBMCs, obtained on the day of the yellow fever booster vaccination. The receptors were gathered from a man aged 18 to 35 who received the YFV17D yellow fever vaccine.

The rearrangement uses TRBV5-1 and TRBJ2-7; D is perhaps TRBD2 (6 bases). This CDR3 region has 18 residues. V shed 0 bases and J shed 3 bases, with 22 bases lying between them. Germline loops: CDR1 SGHRS, CDR2 YFSETQ. The CDR3 loop reads CASSLAPSSDGLHYEQYV. The CDR3 nucleotides are TGCGCCAGCAGCTTGGCCCCGTCGTCGGACGGACTACACTACGAGCAGTACGTC.

V is TRBV19 and J is TRBJ2-1, with 8 positions matching TRBD1. Germline CDR1 is LNHDA and CDR2 is SQIVND (reference sequence). V shed 3 bases and J 4 bases; nucleotides not matched to a gene: 5. The CDR3 is 15 residues long. The CDR3, as DNA: TGTGCCAGTAGTATTCAGGGGGCCTCTTACAATGAGCAGTTCTTC. Translating it yields CASSIQGASYNEQFF.

This clonotype was recorded a few times. The chain is built from TRBV11-2 and TRBJ2-5, with 8 bases lining up with TRBD1. Germline V gene data show CDR1 as SGHAT and CDR2 as FQNNGV. CDR3 size: 16 residues. J lost 2 bases, V lost 5 bases, and 10 bases had no gene match. The CDR3 spells CASSARTGSPQETQYF. DNA for the CDR3: TGTGCCAGCAGCGCAAGGACAGGGTCGCCTCAAGAGACCCAGTACTTC.

This clonotype appeared a few times. The chain recombines TRBV11-2 with TRBJ2-2; 8 bases match TRBD1. Per the germline V gene, CDR1 is SGHAT and CDR2 is FQNNGV. Unmatched junction bases numbered 6, after V lost 2 bases and J lost 4 bases. This CDR3 region has 16 residues. The CDR3 spells CASSLIRGQGTGELFF. In DNA, the CDR3 is TGTGCCAGCAGCTTAATCAGGGGGCAGGGCACCGGGGAGCTGTTTTTT. Looking up the rest from reference TRBV11-2 and TRBJ2-2 gives the full variable domain: EAGVAQSPRYKIIEKRQSVAFWCNPISGHATLYWYQQILGQGPKLLIQFQNNGVVDDSQLPKDRFSAERLKGVDSTLKIQPAKLEDSAVYLCASSLIRGQGTGELFFGEGSRLTVL.

This chain links TRBV9 with TRBJ1-1; D ambiguous. This CDR3 has 12 residues. CDR1 and CDR2 from the germline V gene are SGDLS and YYNGEE. V dropped 3 bases and J dropped 7 bases, with 10 bases sitting between them. The CDR3 nucleotides are TGTGCCAGCAGCGGCGGGGAGGGTGAAGCTTTCTTT. This translates into CASSGGEGEAFF.

This clonotype was detected only a few times. The chain employs TRBV12-3 or TRBV12-4 and TRBJ2-5; D is uncertain. Trimming shortened V by 4 bases and J by 4 bases, and 16 bases separated the two germline ends. The CDR3 is 15 residues long. For the CDR3, the DNA is TGTGCCAGCAGTTATTCCGGGTCAGGCCCAGAGACCCAGTACTTC. This codes for CASSYSGSGPETQYF.

This chain joins TRBV4-1 and TRBJ2-7, with D unclear. CDR3 length equals 15 residues. With 0 bases removed from V and 3 bases from J, the gap between germline ends came to 12 bases. Germline lookup yields CDR1 MGHRA and CDR2 YSYEKL. The CDR3 sequence is CASSQDPSSFYEQYV. The CDR3 nucleotides are TGCGCCAGCAGCCAAGACCCGTCCAGCTTCTACGAGCAGTACGTC.

This clonotype was counted a few times. The chain recombines TRBV29-1 with TRBJ2-1; 8 nucleotides align to TRBD1. Unmatched junction bases numbered 11, after V lost 6 bases and J lost 1 base. Germline values: CDR1 SQVTM, CDR2 ANQGSEA. This CDR3 spans 16 amino acids. The CDR3 sequence: CSVPGQVVWSYNEQFF. The CDR3 DNA follows: TGCAGCGTACCGGGACAGGTCGTTTGGTCCTACAATGAGCAGTTCTTC.

V is TRBV7-3 and J is TRBJ2-7, with 7 bases that match TRBD1. The CDR3 extends over 16 amino acids. Trimming at V came to 0 bases and at J to 4 bases, leaving 9 bases not matched to a gene. Germline V CDR1 and CDR2: SGHTA, FQGTGA. CDR3 region: CASSLTPKGAGYEQYF. The CDR3 nucleotides are TGTGCCAGCAGCTTAACTCCTAAGGGGGCTGGTTACGAGCAGTACTTC.

V and J are TRBV11-2 and TRBJ2-5; 8 nucleotides agree with TRBD2. Germline V CDR1 and CDR2: SGHAT, FQNNGV. With 9 bases clipped from V and 4 bases from J, the junction kept 4 bases outside the gene matches. CDR3 size: 12 residues. CDR3 nucleotide sequence: TGTGCCAGTCGGGGGGGAGGAGAGACCCAGTACTTC. Protein product: CASRGGGETQYF.

This clonotype was seen a handful of times. The CDR3 DNA sequence: TGTGCCAGCAGTTACTCGAATTTAGATCGGGGCACTGAAGCTTTCTTT. It is translated as CASSYSNLDRGTEAFF. V and J are TRBV6-5 and TRBJ1-1; D ambiguous. The CDR3 extends over 16 amino acids. V shed 0 bases and J shed 4 bases, with 15 bases lying between them. Per germline, CDR1 MNHEY and CDR2 SVGAGI.

V usage is TRBV6-5 and J usage is TRBJ1-3; TRBD1 is a possible D gene (6 bases). This CDR3 region has 15 residues. Germline CDR1 and CDR2: MNHEY and SVGAGI. V was clipped by 6 bases and J by 0 bases, with 12 bases between them. The CDR3 sequence: CASRPQGNSGNTIYF. CDR3 sequence (DNA): TGTGCCAGCAGGCCGCAGGGGAACTCTGGAAACACCATATATTTT.

The table lists this clonotype with a few counts. The chain recombines TRBV28 with TRBJ2-2, with TRBD2 matching 13 bases. With V trimmed by 3 bases and J by 4 bases, 8 bases remained unmatched. Germline lookup yields CDR1 MDHEN and CDR2 SYDVKM. The length of the CDR3 is 18 residues. CDR3 region: CASSLVLAGGPGTGELFF. As DNA, the CDR3 is TGTGCCAGCAGTTTGGTACTAGCGGGGGGGCCGGGCACCGGGGAGCTGTTTTTT. Full variable domain (remainder filled in from reference TRBV28 and TRBJ2-2): DVKVTQSSRYLVKRTGEKVFLECVQDMDHENMFWYRQDPGLGLRLIYFSYDVKMKEKGDIPEGYSVSREKKERFSLILESASTNQTSMYLCASSLVLAGGPGTGELFFGEGSRLTVL.

The chain links TRBV10-3 to TRBJ2-2, with TRBD1 identical over 8 bases. The CDR3 is 17 residues long. Germline assignment: CDR1 ENHRY and CDR2 SYGVKD. The junction had 14 bases not matched to a gene; V was cut back by 3 bases and J by 8 bases. CDR3 coding DNA: TGTGCCATCAGTGAATCCTGGCAGGGGGCGTTAGGTGGGGAGCTGTTTTTT. Protein sequence: CAISESWQGALGGELFF.

This clonotype came up a few times. V is TRBV6-5 and J is TRBJ1-2; the D gene is possibly TRBD1 (5 bases). The V gene's germline CDR1 is MNHEY and CDR2 SVGAGI. The V end lost 5 bases, the J end lost 8 bases, and 24 bases lay between the germline ends. The length of the CDR3 is 16 residues. The CDR3: CASSIYGADGSGGYTF. In DNA, the CDR3 is TGTGCCAGCAGTATTTATGGGGCAGACGGGAGTGGCGGCTACACCTTC.

The gene calls are TRBV11-2 and TRBJ1-5, with 10 positions matching TRBD1. Trimming removed 1 base from V and 6 bases from J; junction bases left unmatched: 6. The CDR3 consists of 16 residues. Germline CDR1 and CDR2: SGHAT and FQNNGV. The CDR3: CASSLGGQGGFQPQHF. The CDR3 nucleotides are TGTGCCAGCAGCTTAGGAGGACAGGGGGGCTTTCAGCCCCAGCATTTT.

This clonotype has just a few counts. The chain carries TRBV11-2 and TRBJ2-2, with D perhaps TRBD2 (8 bases). The CDR3 spans 15 residues. Per the germline V gene, CDR1 is SGHAT and CDR2 is FQNNGV. Trimming shortened V by 5 bases and J by 6 bases, and 16 bases separated the two germline ends. CDR3 sequence reads: CASSPGGGAAGELFF. In DNA form, the CDR3 reads TGTGCCAGCAGCCCGGGAGGGGGCGCCGCCGGGGAGCTGTTTTTT. Using reference TRBV11-2 and TRBJ2-2 for the parts outside the CDR3, the full variable domain is EAGVAQSPRYKIIEKRQSVAFWCNPISGHATLYWYQQILGQGPKLLIQFQNNGVVDDSQLPKDRFSAERLKGVDSTLKIQPAKLEDSAVYLCASSPGGGAAGELFFGEGSRLTVL.

This clonotype was seen only a few times. The rearrangement uses TRBV4-2 and TRBJ2-3; D gene unclear. V was pared by 1 base and J by 0 bases, with 8 bases between. CDR3 length: 15 amino acids. Germline lookup yields CDR1 LGHNA and CDR2 YNFKEQ. CDR3 nucleotides: TGTGCCAGCAGCCAAGGACTTACCAGCACAGATACGCAGTATTTT. Its translation is CASSQGLTSTDTQYF.